The 21 T cell receptor beta chains below all came from one sample that was sequenced in a study of blood T cell repertoires in COVID-19. Sequencing used immunoSEQ multiplex PCR; TCRdb keeps in-frame clones, though not all of them. Counted here are about 130,000 clones, 70% to 80% occurring once; the ten biggest clones make up approximately 5.2%. Sequencing was carried out using peripheral blood. The receptors stem from a woman aged 70-85 years with COVID-19, enrolled during active disease.

The J gene is TRBJ1-5, the V gene TRBV6-1, with a weak D call TRBD1 (6 bases). V was pared by 3 bases and J by 4 bases, with 7 bases between. CDR3 length: 13 amino acids. The germline gives CDR1 MNHNS, CDR2 SASEGT. The CDR3 region is CASSEGTNQPQHF. Here the CDR3 DNA reads TGTGCCAGCAGTGAGGGGACAAATCAGCCCCAGCATTTT.

CDR3 sequence (DNA): TGTGCCAGCAGCTCGTCTTACGAGCAGTACTTC. As protein: CASSSSYEQYF. The chain joins TRBV5-6 to TRBJ2-7, with D hard to call. Looked up from germline, CDR1 is SGHDT and CDR2 is YYEEEE. Trimming took off 3 bases at V and 4 bases at J, with 5 bases between the two ends. This CDR3 region has 11 residues.

The chain links TRBV5-5 to TRBJ1-2, with 7 bases matching TRBD1. Germline-derived CDR1 and CDR2 are SGHKS and YYEKEE (reference sequence). The CDR3 contains 19 residues. V lost 4 bases, J lost 0 bases, and 18 bases stayed unmatched. CDR3 in DNA: TGTGCCAGCAGCGGCAACAGGGGTAAAAATTCTTCAGCTAACTATGGCTACACCTTC. Translating gives CASSGNRGKNSSANYGYTF.

This clone was seen once. V gene TRBV6-1 combines with J gene TRBJ2-4; 9 bases match TRBD1. CDR1 and CDR2 (germline): MNHNS, SASEGT. The V gene end was trimmed by 0 bases and the J gene end by 6 bases; junction bases not matched to a gene: 6. This CDR3 is 16 amino acids long. The CDR3 loop is CASSEAGQGPRNIQYF. CDR3 in DNA: TGTGCCAGCAGTGAAGCAGGACAGGGGCCGAGAAACATTCAGTACTTC.

V and J are TRBV4-2 and TRBJ2-2; 8 bases fit TRBD2. J was trimmed by 1 base and V by 0 bases; bases with no gene match: 4. CDR1 and CDR2 (germline): LGHNA, YNFKEQ. The CDR3 loop spans 17 amino acids. CDR3: CASSQDLAGGNTGELFF. CDR3 sequence (DNA): TGTGCCAGCAGCCAAGATCTCGCGGGGGGGAACACCGGGGAGCTGTTTTTT.

The chain uses TRBV29-1 and TRBJ1-2; possible D gene TRBD1, 5 bases. Germline V gene data show CDR1 as SQVTM and CDR2 as ANQGSEA. Trimming stripped 3 bases from V and 2 bases from J, with 10 bases between. The CDR3 is 13 residues long. The CDR3 DNA reads TGCAGCGTTGAGGTCAGGGTAAACTATGGCTACACCTTC. Its protein is CSVEVRVNYGYTF.

This clone was counted a single time. The chain couples TRBV2 to TRBJ1-1, with 8 nucleotides matching TRBD1. This CDR3 has 14 amino acids. CDR1 is SNHLY and CDR2 is FYNNEI in the germline V gene. The trim removed 7 bases at V and 4 bases at J, leaving 8 bases unmatched. The chain's CDR3 is CASKRTGSRTEAFF. The DNA for the CDR3 is TGTGCCAGCAAAAGGACAGGGTCTCGCACTGAAGCTTTCTTT.

This chain joins TRBV7-9 and TRBJ2-3; 9 positions agree with TRBD1. V was pared by 6 bases and J by 3 bases, with 13 bases of the junction left unmatched. Germline CDR1 and CDR2: SEHNR and FQNEAQ (reference sequence). The CDR3 has 17 amino acids. CDR3: CASSQLGGTGRTDTQYF. The CDR3 coding sequence is TGTGCCAGCAGTCAATTAGGGGGGACAGGGCGAACAGATACGCAGTATTTT.

V is TRBV4-1 and J is TRBJ2-3, with 12 nucleotides matching TRBD2. With 0 bases clipped from V and 8 bases from J, the junction kept 9 bases outside the gene matches. Germline CDR1 is MGHRA and CDR2 is YSYEKL. This CDR3 has 17 residues. Here the CDR3 DNA reads TGCGCCAGCAGCCAAGAGCCTAGCGGGGGGGGAAGTGGTACGCAGTATTTT. This gives the protein CASSQEPSGGGSGTQYF.

The CDR3 reads CASSYPDGGISYNEQFF. The CDR3 bases are TGTGCCAGCAGTTACCCAGACGGGGGGATCTCCTACAATGAGCAGTTCTTC. The rearrangement uses TRBV6-2 or TRBV6-3 and TRBJ2-1; 7 bases are shared with TRBD2. Losses at the gene ends were 2 bases for V and 0 bases for J; bases not matched to a gene: 7. Germline lookup yields CDR1 MNHEY and CDR2 SVGEGT. The CDR3 covers 17 residues.

The chain links TRBV28 to TRBJ2-1, with 12 bases identical to TRBD2. This CDR3 region has 19 residues. Germline lookup yields CDR1 MDHEN and CDR2 SYDVKM. The V segment lost 5 bases and the J segment 1 base; nucleotides outside the gene matches: 12. In nucleotides, the CDR3 is TGTGCCAGCAGTCCCTCCTTACTAGCGGGGGGCAGGTCCTACAATGAGCAGTTCTTC. It specifies CASSPSLLAGGRSYNEQFF.

This clone has just a few counts. J is TRBJ2-7 and V is TRBV18; weak D call: TRBD1 (6 bases). CDR1 KGHSH and CDR2 LQKENI come from the germline V gene. This CDR3 has 13 residues. V was trimmed by 3 bases and J by 6 bases, leaving 12 bases between them. CDR3 sequence reads: CASSPTQGFEQYF. CDR3 sequence (DNA): TGTGCCAGCTCACCGACACAGGGTTTCGAGCAGTACTTC.

The chain couples TRBV27 to TRBJ2-2; D is possibly TRBD1 (6 bases). Trimming shortened V by 6 bases and J by 5 bases, and 19 bases separated the two germline ends. The germline V gene has CDR1 MNHEY and CDR2 SMNVEV (reference sequence). The CDR3 spans 16 residues. CDR3 sequence (DNA): TGTGCCAGCAGCCCGGGTAGGGGGTTGAGTACCGGGGAGCTGTTTTTT. Translation gives CASSPGRGLSTGELFF.

Regarding this clone: A single base separates this from a much larger clone, so it may be a read error. The chain has TRBV19 and TRBJ2-3; TRBD1 matches at 8 bases. Germline V CDR1 and CDR2: LNHDA, SQIVND (reference sequence). CDR3 size: 17 residues. DNA for the CDR3: TGTGCCAGTAGTAGGACAGGGAGTAGTATGGGAGCAGATATGCAGTATTTT. This codes for CASSRTGSSMGADMQYF.

The chain recombines TRBV19 with TRBJ1-4; maybe TRBD1 (6 bases). Per germline, CDR1 LNHDA and CDR2 SQIVND (reference sequence). The germline V and J ends were trimmed by 3 bases and 3 bases, with 14 bases remaining between them. The CDR3 covers 16 residues. Here the CDR3 reads CASSIGTGRSNEKLFF. CDR3 DNA: TGTGCCAGTAGTATCGGTACAGGGCGTTCTAATGAAAAACTGTTTTTT.

This clone was seen a single time. This chain links TRBV7-2 with TRBJ1-5; TRBD1 might be the D (5 bases). This CDR3 is 16 amino acids long. V dropped 1 base and J dropped 7 bases, with 17 bases sitting between them. Germline V gene sequence: CDR1 SGHTA, CDR2 FQGNSA. The CDR3 nucleotides read TGTGCCAGCAGCTTAGGCCACCGCAGGGAAGGGCAGCCCCAGCATTTT. Amino acids: CASSLGHRREGQPQHF.

CDR3 sequence: CAWSRKTGTEAFF. CDR3 DNA sequence: TGTGCCTGGAGTAGGAAGACAGGCACTGAAGCTTTCTTT. The genes are TRBV30 and TRBJ1-1; weak D call: TRBD1 (6 bases). The germline CDR1 and CDR2 sequences are GTSNPN and SVGIG (reference sequence). The length of the CDR3 is 13 residues. Trimming removed 2 bases from V and 4 bases from J, with 11 bases in between.

The chain combines TRBV21-1 with TRBJ1-2; no check of the table's D call, TRBD1, against the DNA was made. TRBV21-1 is a pseudogene locus. This CDR3 contains 12 residues. The CDR3 coding sequence is TGTGCCAGCATCGGGACAGGGGATGGCTACACCTTC. It yields the protein CASIGTGDGYTF.

This clone was seen a few times. The chain carries TRBV7-9 and TRBJ1-1; TRBD1 matches 7 bases. The J segment lost 4 bases and the V segment lost 3 bases, leaving 20 bases of the junction unmatched. The germline V gene has CDR1 SEHNR and CDR2 FQNEAQ (reference sequence). The CDR3 sequence is 19 residues long. This CDR3 is CASSFQPTGRRGPGTEAFF. The CDR3 DNA reads as TGTGCCAGCAGCTTCCAGCCGACAGGGCGACGGGGTCCGGGCACTGAAGCTTTCTTT. The full variable domain, completed using reference TRBV7-9 and TRBJ1-1, is DTGVSQNPRHKITKRGQNVTFRCDPISEHNRLYWYRQTLGQGPEFLTYFQNEAQLEKSRLLSDRFSAERPKGSFSTLEIQRTEQGDSAMYLCASSFQPTGRRGPGTEAFFGQGTRLTVV.

The chain has TRBV3-1 (or the pseudogene TRBV3-2) and TRBJ1-1; 8 bases match TRBD1. With 5 bases clipped from V and 4 bases from J, the junction kept 6 bases outside the gene matches. This CDR3 spans 14 amino acids. CDR1 is LGHDT and CDR2 is YNNKEL in the germline V gene (reference sequence). The CDR3 DNA sequence: TGTGCCAGCAGCTCGACAGGGGTTGGCACTGAAGCTTTCTTT. Its protein product is CASSSTGVGTEAFF.

The chain employs TRBV2 and TRBJ1-2, with D maybe TRBD1 (5 bases). This CDR3 is 12 amino acids long. The V and J ends lost 6 bases and 5 bases respectively, with 10 bases between them. Per germline, CDR1 SNHLY and CDR2 FYNNEI. CDR3 DNA: TGTGCCAGCAGAGCGGGACGGTATGGCTACACCTTC. Translation: CASRAGRYGYTF.